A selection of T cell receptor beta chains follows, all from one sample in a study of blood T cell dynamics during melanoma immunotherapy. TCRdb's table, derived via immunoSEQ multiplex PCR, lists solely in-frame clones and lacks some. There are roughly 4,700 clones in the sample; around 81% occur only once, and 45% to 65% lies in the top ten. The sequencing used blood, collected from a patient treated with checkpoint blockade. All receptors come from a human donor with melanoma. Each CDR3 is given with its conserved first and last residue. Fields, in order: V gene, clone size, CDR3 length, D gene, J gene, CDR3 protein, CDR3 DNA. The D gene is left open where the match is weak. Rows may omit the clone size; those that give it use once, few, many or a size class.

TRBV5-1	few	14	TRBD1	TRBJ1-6	CASSGGQGHSPLHF	TGCGCCAGCAGCGGGGGACAGGGGCACTCACCCCTCCACTTT
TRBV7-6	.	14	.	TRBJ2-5	CASSPTGFQETQYF	TGTGCCAGCAGCCCCACAGGTTTCCAAGAGACCCAGTACTTC
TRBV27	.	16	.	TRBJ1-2	CASSLSGQLFNYGYTF	TGTGCCAGCAGTTTATCTGGCCAGTTATTTAACTATGGCTACACCTTC
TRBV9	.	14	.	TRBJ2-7	CASSVGTNSYEQYF	TGTGCCAGCAGCGTGGGGACAAACTCCTACGAGCAGTACTTC
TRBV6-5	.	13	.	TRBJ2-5	CASSSSGTETQYF	TGTGCCAGCAGTTCGTCCGGGACAGAGACCCAGTACTTC
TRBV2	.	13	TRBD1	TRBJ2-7	CASSEWTGNEQYF	TGTGCCAGCAGTGAATGGACAGGGAACGAGCAGTACTTC
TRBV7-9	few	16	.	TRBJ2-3	CASSSSHRVSTDTQYF	TGTGCCAGCAGTTCCTCCCACAGGGTTAGCACAGATACGCAGTATTTT
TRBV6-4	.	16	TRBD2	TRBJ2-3	CASSEGSGGAKDTQYF	TGTGCCAGCAGTGAGGGCAGCGGGGGGGCCAAAGATACGCAGTATTTT
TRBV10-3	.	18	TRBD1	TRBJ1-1	CAISPGAGGARGGTEAFF	TGTGCCATCAGTCCGGGCGCAGGGGGCGCGAGAGGGGGAACTGAAGCTTTCTTT
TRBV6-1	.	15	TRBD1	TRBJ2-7	CASTFFSGQGYEQYF	TGTGCCAGCACCTTCTTTTCGGGACAGGGCTACGAGCAGTACTTC
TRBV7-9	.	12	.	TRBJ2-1	CASSRDYNEQFF	TGTGCCAGCAGTCGGGACTACAATGAGCAGTTCTTC
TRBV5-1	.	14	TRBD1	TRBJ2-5	CASSSQGAWETQYF	TGCGCCAGCAGCTCTCAGGGGGCTTGGGAGACCCAGTACTTC
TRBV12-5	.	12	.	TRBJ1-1	CASGLSRERAFF	TGTGCTAGTGGTTTGTCGCGGGAACGGGCTTTCTTT
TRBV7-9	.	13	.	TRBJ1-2	CASSSIDGFGYTF	TGTGCCAGCAGCTCCATAGACGGGTTTGGCTACACCTTC
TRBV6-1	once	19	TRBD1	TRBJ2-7	CASSEALLWDGDRAYEQYF	TGTGCCAGCAGTGAAGCGCTTCTGTGGGACGGGGACAGAGCCTACGAGCAGTACTTC
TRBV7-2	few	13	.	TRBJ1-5	CASSLGLNQPQHF	TGTGCCAGCAGCCTCGGACTGAATCAGCCCCAGCATTTT
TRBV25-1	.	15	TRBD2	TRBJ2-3	CASSELLAGTDTQYF	TGTGCCAGCAGTGAATTGCTAGCGGGGACAGATACGCAGTATTTT
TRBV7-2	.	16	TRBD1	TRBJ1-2	CASSLDRGRIIYGYTF	TGTGCCAGCAGCTTGGACAGGGGGCGCATTATTTATGGCTACACCTTC
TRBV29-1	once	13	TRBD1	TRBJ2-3	CSVERGRKDTQYF	TGCAGCGTTGAGAGGGGGCGTAAAGATACGCAGTATTTT
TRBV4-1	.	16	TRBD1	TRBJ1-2	CASSRVQGAGNYGYTF	TGCGCCAGCAGCCGGGTTCAGGGGGCAGGTAACTATGGCTACACCTTC
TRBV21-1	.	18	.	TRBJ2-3	CASSNGTSGISSTDTQYF	TGTGCCAGCAGCAATGGGACTAGCGGGATCAGTAGCACAGATACGCAGTATTTT
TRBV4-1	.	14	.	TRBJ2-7	CASSQDRYSYEQYF	TGCGCCAGCAGCCAAGATCGGTACTCCTACGAGCAGTACTTC
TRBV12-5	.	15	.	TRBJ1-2	CASGLQGSAWGGYTF	TGTGCTAGTGGTTTGCAGGGGTCTGCTTGGGGTGGCTACACCTTC
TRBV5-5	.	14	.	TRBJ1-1	CASSSGVWNAEAFF	TGTGCCAGCAGCTCAGGGGTCTGGAACGCTGAAGCTTTCTTT